A selection of T cell receptor beta chains follows, all from one sample in a study of cytomegalovirus exposure and HLA in healthy donors. Only in-frame clones appear in the TCRdb table, and some are missing; sequencing was by immunoSEQ multiplex PCR. The table records some 110,000 clones, approximately 70% of them present only once. The sequenced material came from PBMCs. The receptors shown here come from a woman in her 30s in good health and CMV-seronegative. Both conserved end residues are part of each CDR3. The D gene is left open where the match is weak. Expanded clones are given a class, and other clones once, few, many or no size at all.

>-|13|TRBV7-9|TRBJ1-5|-
TGTGCCAGCAGCAAGCGGCAGGATCAGCCCCAGCATTTT
CASSKRQDQPQHF
>TRBD2|14|TRBV25-1|TRBJ2-5|few
TGTGCCAGCAGTGAACCTAGCGGGAGACAGACCCAGTACTTC
CASSEPSGRQTQYF
>-|13|TRBV7-9|TRBJ1-4|-
TGTGCCAGCAGCCGCAGCGGTCTTGAAAAACTGTTTTTT
CASSRSGLEKLFF
>-|14|TRBV11-3|TRBJ2-5|few
TGTGCCAGCAGCTTCGTGGGGCTGGGAGAGACCCAGTACTTC
CASSFVGLGETQYF
>-|14|TRBV25-1|TRBJ1-3|-
TGTGCCAGCAGTGGTCAGGGATTAGGAAACACCATATATTTT
CASSGQGLGNTIYF
>-|14|TRBV7-2|TRBJ2-5|-
TGTGCCAGCAGCTTAGCCTCCCCGGGAGAGACCCAGTACTTC
CASSLASPGETQYF
>TRBD1|13|TRBV6-1|TRBJ1-1|-
TGTGCCAGCAGTGAGAGGGGGACAGGAGAAGCTTTCTTT
CASSERGTGEAFF
>TRBD1|15|TRBV19|TRBJ1-6|-
TGTGCCAGTAGTCACCGGGACAGGGAGGATTCACCCCTCCACTTT
CASSHRDREDSPLHF
>-|13|TRBV6-5|TRBJ1-2|-
TGTGCCAGCAGTTACGGGCAGGTTGAGCACTACACCTTC
CASSYGQVEHYTF
>-|17|TRBV7-9|TRBJ1-1|-
TGTGCCAGCACCGCAGATGGCAGGATTAGACGGGGCACTGAAGCTTTCTTT
CASTADGRIRRGTEAFF
>-|15|TRBV5-6|TRBJ2-2|-
TGTGCCAGCAGCGGCTTGATCGGGTCCACCGGGGAGCTGTTTTTT
CASSGLIGSTGELFF
>TRBD2|16|TRBV4-3|TRBJ2-2|few
TGCGCCAGCAGCCGTCGGGCGGGGGGCCTCACCGGGGAGCTGTTTTTT
CASSRRAGGLTGELFF
>-|15|TRBV28|TRBJ1-1|-
TGTGCCAGCACCCGAGGTGGGGCAGGGAACACTGAAGCTTTCTTT
CASTRGGAGNTEAFF
>-|13|TRBV29-1|TRBJ1-2|-
TGCAGCGTTGATCAACAGGAGAACTATGGCTACACCTTC
CSVDQQENYGYTF
>-|14|TRBV5-1|TRBJ1-1|few
TGCGCCAGCAGCTTTGGGGGGATGAACACTGAAGCTTTCTTT
CASSFGGMNTEAFF
>TRBD1|12|TRBV29-1|TRBJ1-2|-
TGCAGCGTTGGGACAGGAGATAGTGGCTACACCTTC
CSVGTGDSGYTF
>-|13|TRBV7-2|TRBJ1-3|-
TGTGCCAGCAGCATAGACAGGGGAAACACCATATATTTT
CASSIDRGNTIYF
>TRBD1|15|TRBV19|TRBJ1-2|-
TGTGCCAGTAGTTCCCCAGGGGGCTCCGACTATGGCTACACCTTC
CASSSPGGSDYGYTF
>-|16|TRBV25-1|TRBJ1-5|-
TGTGCCAGCAGTGGTGCGGGGGGGCTAGGCAATCAGCCCCAGCATTTT
CASSGAGGLGNQPQHF
>TRBD1|14|TRBV2|TRBJ1-1|-
TGTGCCAGCAATTTCGACAGGGCGAACACTGAAGCTTTCTTT
CASNFDRANTEAFF
>-|14|TRBV2|TRBJ2-7|-
TGTGCCAGCAGCTTCCAGGGCGGTGAGGTAGAGCAGTACTTC
CASSFQGGEVEQYF
>-|14|TRBV5-1|TRBJ2-1|-
TGCGCCAGCAGCCCCCTGTCGGGGTTAGATGAGCAGTTCTTC
CASSPLSGLDEQFF
>TRBD1|15|TRBV5-1|TRBJ2-7|-
TGCGCCAGCAGCACGCAAACAGGGGTAACGTACGAGCAGTACTTC
CASSTQTGVTYEQYF
>TRBD2|16|TRBV28|TRBJ2-3|-
TGTGCCAGCAGGACTCATAGCGGGGGGGCCGTAGATACGCAGTATTTT
CASRTHSGGAVDTQYF
>-|18|TRBV29-1|TRBJ1-2|-
TGCAGCGTTGAAGGTAATTCCTTCCTCCAGCAGGCTCTCTATGGCTACACCTTC
CSVEGNSFLQQALYGYTF
>-|15|TRBV7-2|TRBJ2-3|few
TGTGCCAGCAGTCAACAGGGACCTAGCACAGATACGCAGTATTTT
CASSQQGPSTDTQYF
>-|17|TRBV19|TRBJ2-3|once
TGTGCCAGTAGCCTACTAATTAGCGGTCCTAGCACAGATACGCAGTATTTT
CASSLLISGPSTDTQYF
>-|14|TRBV2|TRBJ2-7|-
TGTGCCAGCAGGACCACAGGGACGGCTAACGAGCAGTACTTC
CASRTTGTANEQYF
>-|15|TRBV28|TRBJ2-7|-
TGTGCCAGCAGTTACACGCCCGGGACAATCTACGAGCAGTACTTC
CASSYTPGTIYEQYF
>-|13|TRBV7-7|TRBJ2-3|-
TGTGCTAGCAGCTTAGCGGAGGCAGATACGCAGTATTTT
CASSLAEADTQYF
>-|14|TRBV7-7|TRBJ2-1|few
TGTGCCAGCAGCCTATCGGGGTCCTACAATGAGCAGTTCTTC
CASSLSGSYNEQFF
>TRBD1|17|TRBV5-1|TRBJ1-1|few
TGCGCCAGCAGCTTGTCGTTGGGGACAGGGGTGAACACTGAAGCTTTCTTT
CASSLSLGTGVNTEAFF
>-|14|TRBV27|TRBJ2-3|few
TGTGCCAGCAGTTCACTCCCTGTTTCGGATACGCAGTATTTT
CASSSLPVSDTQYF
>-|11|TRBV4-1|TRBJ1-1|few
TGCGCCAGCAGCCAAGGAGCTGAAGCTTTCTTT
CASSQGAEAFF
>-|15|TRBV13|TRBJ1-1|-
TGTGCCAGCAGCCCCCCTAGATACCAGAACACTGAAGCTTTCTTT
CASSPPRYQNTEAFF
>TRBD1|12|TRBV6-5|TRBJ1-1|few
TGTGCCAGCAGCCTCAGGGGGACTGAAGCTTTCTTT
CASSLRGTEAFF
>TRBD1|14|TRBV7-9|TRBJ2-7|-
TGTGCCAGCAGCAAGGACAGGGGCTCCTACGAGCAGTACTTC
CASSKDRGSYEQYF
>-|15|TRBV6-5|TRBJ2-2|-
TGTGCCAGCAGTTACTCAGGGGACTACACCGGGGAGCTGTTTTTT
CASSYSGDYTGELFF
>-|14|TRBV6-5|TRBJ2-7|-
TGTGCCAGCAGTTACTTCGGGGAGTCCTACGAGCAGTACTTC
CASSYFGESYEQYF
>TRBD1|13|TRBV19|TRBJ1-1|-
TGTGCCAGTAGTAAACCAGGGGGTTTGGGAGCTTTCTTT
CASSKPGGLGAFF
>-|13|TRBV27|TRBJ2-7|-
TGTGCCACCCGGGCCTTGGCGGGGTCCGAGCAGTACTTC
CATRALAGSEQYF
>-|13|TRBV30|TRBJ2-2|-
TGTGCCTGGAGCGAGCCCTACACCGGGGAGCTGTTTTTT
CAWSEPYTGELFF
>-|12|TRBV7-9|TRBJ1-1|-
TGTGCCAGCAGCGACAAACAGGGACAAGCTTTCTTT
CASSDKQGQAFF
>-|14|TRBV29-1|TRBJ1-4|once
TGCAGCGTTTTGATGATTAGCGGGAATGAAAAACTGTTTTTT
CSVLMISGNEKLFF
>TRBD1|13|TRBV29-1|TRBJ1-1|once
TGCAGCGATTGGACCGGGACAGTTAATGAAGCTTTCTTT
CSDWTGTVNEAFF
>-|15|TRBV9|TRBJ1-2|-
TGTGCCAGCACCACGTGGGGGCTGGGAATCTATGGCTACACCTTC
CASTTWGLGIYGYTF
>TRBD2|14|TRBV5-1|TRBJ2-7|-
TGCGCCAGCAGCTTGAGCGGGAGGGCCTACGAGCAGTACTTC
CASSLSGRAYEQYF
>-|14|TRBV6-5|TRBJ1-2|-
TGTGCCAGCAGTTACGTGACAGAAGACTATGGCTACACCTTC
CASSYVTEDYGYTF
>-|12|TRBV6-5|TRBJ1-2|-
TGTGCCAGCAGGGCAGCTAACTATGGCTACACCTTC
CASRAANYGYTF